This TCR beta chain came from a study of T cells after yellow fever vaccination. TCRdb itself ran the 5' RACE reads through MiXCR, one entry per CDR3 protein. Among approximately 250,000 distinct CDR3 sequences, over 3% were seen once, and the ten largest hold around 20%. This clonotype occurred many times. Sequencing used PBMCs, obtained 15 days after the yellow fever booster vaccination. The TCR was taken from a man between 18 and 29 years old who received the YFV17D yellow fever vaccine.

CDR3 region: CASSFGIGGELFF. The DNA for the CDR3 is TGTGCCAGCAGTTTTGGAATCGGCGGGGAGCTGTTTTTT. This rearrangement joins TRBV12-3 or TRBV12-4 to TRBJ2-2; D remains unclear. This CDR3 comprises 13 residues. V shed 3 bases and J shed 7 bases, with 9 bases lying between them.